The 9 T cell receptor beta chains below come from one sample, sequenced in a study of T cell responses to AZD1222 COVID-19 vaccine. The protocol was immunoSEQ multiplex PCR, while the TCRdb copy is restricted to in-frame clones and leaves out a portion. The sample yields over 100,000 clones, 70% to 90% seen once. Sequencing was performed on peripheral blood, taken on day 0 of AZD1222 vaccination. These receptor sequences come from an adult in good health.

The V call is TRBV5-6, the J call TRBJ2-1, with TRBD2 as a possible D gene (5 bases). V shed 3 bases and J shed 4 bases, with 17 bases lying between them. Germline loops: CDR1 SGHDT, CDR2 YYEEEE. This CDR3 is built from 16 residues. The CDR3 spells CASSSGLPSGYNEQFF. The CDR3 nucleotides read TGTGCCAGCAGCTCCGGCCTACCGTCGGGGTACAATGAGCAGTTCTTC.

Only one count was recorded for this clone. The rearrangement links TRBV7-9 to TRBJ1-5, with a possible D match to TRBD1 (5 bases). The CDR3 extends over 16 amino acids. The V and J ends lost 1 base and 0 bases respectively, with 10 bases between them. The germline gives CDR1 SEHNR, CDR2 FQNEAQ (reference sequence). The CDR3 DNA sequence: TGTGCCAGCAGCTTAGGAGGGACGGATAGCAATCAGCCCCAGCATTTT. This sequence encodes CASSLGGTDSNQPQHF. The variable domain in full, completed from reference TRBV7-9 and TRBJ1-5, reads DTGVSQNPRHKITKRGQNVTFRCDPISEHNRLYWYRQTLGQGPEFLTYFQNEAQLEKSRLLSDRFSAERPKGSFSTLEIQRTEQGDSAMYLCASSLGGTDSNQPQHFGDGTRLSIL.

The chain joins TRBV10-3 to TRBJ1-2, with no clear D. Trimming took 3 bases from V and 3 from J, leaving 11 bases between them. The CDR3 loop spans 14 amino acids. Looked up from germline, CDR1 is ENHRY and CDR2 is SYGVKD. The CDR3 sequence is CAISDGPRDYGYTF. CDR3 sequence (DNA): TGTGCCATCAGTGACGGACCGAGGGACTATGGCTACACCTTC.

This chain joins TRBV15 and TRBJ2-3; D is ambiguous. Germline values: CDR1 LNHNV, CDR2 YYDKDF (reference sequence). The CDR3 extends over 14 amino acids. The germline V and J ends were trimmed by 5 bases and 1 base, with 10 bases remaining between them. CDR3 loop: CATSALVRTDTQYF. CDR3 in DNA: TGTGCCACCAGCGCTCTAGTCCGCACAGATACGCAGTATTTT.

The chain links TRBV5-4 to TRBJ1-2, with D tentatively TRBD1 (5 bases). The CDR3 is 13 amino acids. V was trimmed by 4 bases and J by 7 bases, leaving 14 bases between them. In germline, CDR1 is SGHNT, CDR2 YYREEE (reference sequence). The CDR3 loop is CASSVGGAGGYTF. For the CDR3, the DNA is TGTGCCAGCAGCGTGGGTGGGGCGGGTGGCTACACCTTC.

This rearrangement joins TRBV7-9 to TRBJ1-1, with 8 positions matching TRBD1. CDR3 size: 17 residues. Looked up from germline, CDR1 is SEHNR and CDR2 is FQNEAQ (reference sequence). V dropped 4 bases and J dropped 0; count of bases not matched to a gene: 10. This CDR3 reads CASSSLGQGGMNTEAFF. The CDR3 nucleotides read TGTGCCAGCAGCTCTTTAGGACAGGGCGGGATGAACACTGAAGCTTTCTTT.

This chain connects TRBV2 to TRBJ2-1; 11 bases are a match to TRBD2. The length of the CDR3 is 16 residues. Germline assignment: CDR1 SNHLY and CDR2 FYNNEI. The trim removed 3 bases at V and 2 bases at J, leaving 3 bases unmatched. CDR3 bases: TGTGCCAGCAGTGAGAGGGGACTAGCGGCCTACAATGAGCAGTTCTTC. Encoded protein: CASSERGLAAYNEQFF.

The chain combines TRBV11-2 with TRBJ1-1, with D possibly matching TRBD1 (5 bases). The CDR3 has 17 amino acids. V gave up 5 bases and J gave up 3 bases, with 22 bases separating them. Germline CDR1 SGHAT, CDR2 FQNNGV. The CDR3 here is CASSPRGGTLIDTEAFF. DNA of the CDR3: TGTGCCAGCAGCCCTCGGGGAGGGACGTTAATAGACACTGAAGCTTTCTTT. The full variable domain, rest sourced from reference TRBV11-2 and TRBJ1-1, is EAGVAQSPRYKIIEKRQSVAFWCNPISGHATLYWYQQILGQGPKLLIQFQNNGVVDDSQLPKDRFSAERLKGVDSTLKIQPAKLEDSAVYLCASSPRGGTLIDTEAFFGQGTRLTVV.

The rearrangement links TRBV7-9 to TRBJ1-2; no definite D call. The V and J ends lost 1 base and 5 bases respectively, with 11 bases between them. The CDR3 loop spans 14 amino acids. Per germline, CDR1 SEHNR and CDR2 FQNEAQ (reference sequence). The CDR3 loop is CASSLVGQIYGYTF. DNA for the CDR3: TGTGCCAGCAGCTTAGTGGGTCAGATTTATGGCTACACCTTC. Drawing the rest from reference TRBV7-9 and TRBJ1-2, the complete variable domain is DTGVSQNPRHKITKRGQNVTFRCDPISEHNRLYWYRQTLGQGPEFLTYFQNEAQLEKSRLLSDRFSAERPKGSFSTLEIQRTEQGDSAMYLCASSLVGQIYGYTFGSGTRLTVV.